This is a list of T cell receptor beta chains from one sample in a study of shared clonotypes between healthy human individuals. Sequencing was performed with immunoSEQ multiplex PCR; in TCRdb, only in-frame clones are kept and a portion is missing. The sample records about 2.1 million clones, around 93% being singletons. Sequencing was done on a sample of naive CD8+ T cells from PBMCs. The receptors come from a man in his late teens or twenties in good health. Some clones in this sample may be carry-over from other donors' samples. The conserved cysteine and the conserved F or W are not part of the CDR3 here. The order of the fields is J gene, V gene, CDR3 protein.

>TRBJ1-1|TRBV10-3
AIRTNRVDAF
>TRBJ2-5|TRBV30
AWSGEVHQETQY
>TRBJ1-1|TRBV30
AWKVGQPEAF
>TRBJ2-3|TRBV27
ASSRDSPNTDTQY
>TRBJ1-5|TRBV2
ASNPGSFSGQGVRQPQH
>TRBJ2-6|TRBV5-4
ASSRTAISGANVLT
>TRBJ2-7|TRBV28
ASSFGGSWGEQY
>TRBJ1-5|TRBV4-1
ASSQEDRRNQPQH
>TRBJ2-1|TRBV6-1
ASREGGLSQF
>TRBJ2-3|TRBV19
ARIRGQKATDTQY
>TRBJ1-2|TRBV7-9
ASSLAANYGYT
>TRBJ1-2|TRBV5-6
ASSLVRGSSGYT
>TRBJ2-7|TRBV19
ASSMGPGLYEQY
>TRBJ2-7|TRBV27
ASSLSPRGINPYEQY
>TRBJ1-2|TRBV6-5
ASSSDEGFNYGYT
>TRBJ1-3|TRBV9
ASSARGAENFHSGNTIY
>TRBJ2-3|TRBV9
ASSAGTTDTQY